This T cell receptor beta chain came from a study of control samples from healthy donors and cancer patients. V dropped 6 bases and J dropped 6 bases, with 15 bases sitting between them. Germline CDR1 and CDR2: MNHEY and SVGAGI. This CDR3 comprises 13 residues. The data were produced by immunoSEQ multiplex PCR, yet TCRdb's version contains in-frame clones alone and is incomplete. The sample lists over 85,000 clones; just over 90% were seen once. The V gene is TRBV6-5, the J gene TRBJ2-7, with a possible D match to TRBD1 (6 bases). The receptor comes from a woman aged 18-30 years in good health. The sample consisted of blood. The CDR3 is CASSRPQGREQYF. The DNA for the CDR3 is TGTGCCAGCAGCAGACCACAGGGTCGCGAGCAGTACTTC.